Listed below are T cell receptor beta chains from one sample, sequenced in a study of blood T cell repertoires in COVID-19. TCRdb keeps only in-frame clones here, not all; method: immunoSEQ multiplex PCR. Of 80,000 to 100,000 clones in the sample, about 90% were seen once. Material for sequencing was peripheral blood. Every receptor here comes from a human donor in a cohort sampled during active COVID-19. The CDR3 runs from the conserved cysteine through the conserved F or W. Each record gives: V gene, J gene, clone size, CDR3 protein. The size entry is marked missing in some rows and otherwise reads once, few, many or a size class.

v_gene: TRBV4-1; j_gene: TRBJ2-3; abundance: -; CDR3aa: CASSPHRGTDTQYF
v_gene: TRBV20-1; j_gene: TRBJ2-7; abundance: -; CDR3aa: CSASRGLAGGAYEQYF
v_gene: TRBV4-3; j_gene: TRBJ2-7; abundance: -; CDR3aa: CASSQEIDVREQYF
v_gene: TRBV5-1; j_gene: TRBJ1-2; abundance: few; CDR3aa: CASSLSASGMYGYTF
v_gene: TRBV7-2; j_gene: TRBJ2-3; abundance: -; CDR3aa: CASSLALRQVKDTQYF
v_gene: TRBV5-4; j_gene: TRBJ2-4; abundance: -; CDR3aa: CASSRGTSLAKNIQYF
v_gene: TRBV9; j_gene: TRBJ1-2; abundance: -; CDR3aa: CASSVAEGAFYGYTF
v_gene: TRBV7-2; j_gene: TRBJ2-7; abundance: -; CDR3aa: CASSSSSYEQYF
v_gene: TRBV13; j_gene: TRBJ2-6; abundance: few; CDR3aa: CASSILFPGANVLTF
v_gene: TRBV6-5; j_gene: TRBJ2-2; abundance: -; CDR3aa: CASRQGRQTGELFF
v_gene: TRBV19; j_gene: TRBJ1-4; abundance: -; CDR3aa: CASSRSRDRTNEKLFF
v_gene: TRBV6-5; j_gene: TRBJ2-2; abundance: once; CDR3aa: CASTWGGLGTGELFF
v_gene: TRBV11-2; j_gene: TRBJ2-7; abundance: -; CDR3aa: CASSPGLGLASHEQYF
v_gene: TRBV24-1; j_gene: TRBJ1-5; abundance: -; CDR3aa: CATSPLTGIDQPQHF
v_gene: TRBV7-9; j_gene: TRBJ2-7; abundance: -; CDR3aa: CASSQAGTGRYEQYF
v_gene: TRBV5-1; j_gene: TRBJ2-1; abundance: few; CDR3aa: CASSLFSSGSYNEQFF
v_gene: TRBV19; j_gene: TRBJ1-2; abundance: -; CDR3aa: CASSVDGTGDYGYTF
v_gene: TRBV2; j_gene: TRBJ2-3; abundance: -; CDR3aa: CASSPRETDTQYF
v_gene: TRBV9; j_gene: TRBJ1-5; abundance: once; CDR3aa: CASSGGVYSNQPQHF
v_gene: TRBV27; j_gene: TRBJ1-4; abundance: -; CDR3aa: CASSPRTGPSEKLFF
v_gene: TRBV28; j_gene: TRBJ1-2; abundance: -; CDR3aa: CASSQIRGFGYTF
v_gene: TRBV7-2; j_gene: TRBJ2-1; abundance: once; CDR3aa: CASSWTSSYNEQFF
v_gene: TRBV11-1; j_gene: TRBJ2-7; abundance: -; CDR3aa: CASSRGIYEQYF
v_gene: TRBV23-1; j_gene: TRBJ2-7; abundance: -; CDR3aa: CASSPPGASGSASYEQYF
v_gene: TRBV9; j_gene: TRBJ1-1; abundance: once; CDR3aa: CASSVGQAENTEAFF
v_gene: TRBV6-1; j_gene: TRBJ2-1; abundance: -; CDR3aa: CASSEFAGSSYNEQFF
v_gene: TRBV3-1/TRBV3-2; j_gene: TRBJ1-4; abundance: once; CDR3aa: CASSQAGEGPKLFF
v_gene: TRBV24-1; j_gene: TRBJ2-3; abundance: once; CDR3aa: CATSDPGGQDSTDTQYF
v_gene: TRBV6-5; j_gene: TRBJ2-3; abundance: few; CDR3aa: CASRALTSSDTQYF